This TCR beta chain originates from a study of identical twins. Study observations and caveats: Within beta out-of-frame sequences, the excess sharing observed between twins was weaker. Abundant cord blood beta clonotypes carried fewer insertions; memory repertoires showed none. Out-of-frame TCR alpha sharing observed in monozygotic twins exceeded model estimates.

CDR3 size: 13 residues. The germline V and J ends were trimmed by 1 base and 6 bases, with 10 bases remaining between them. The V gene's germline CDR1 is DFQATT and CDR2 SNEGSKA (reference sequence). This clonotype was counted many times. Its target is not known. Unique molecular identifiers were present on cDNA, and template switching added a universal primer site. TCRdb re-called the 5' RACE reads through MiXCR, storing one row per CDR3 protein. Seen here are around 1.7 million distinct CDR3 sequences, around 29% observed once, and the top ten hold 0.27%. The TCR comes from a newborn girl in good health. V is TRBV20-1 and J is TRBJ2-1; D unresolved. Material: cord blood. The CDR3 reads CSARGPPGNEQFF. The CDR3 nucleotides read TGCAGTGCTAGAGGCCCGCCTGGCAATGAGCAGTTCTTC.